This T cell receptor (beta chain) was sequenced for a study of cytomegalovirus exposure and HLA in healthy donors. CDR1 is PRHDT, CDR2 FYEKMQ, per germline (reference sequence). V lost 6 bases to trimming and J lost 8 bases; unmatched junction nucleotides: 14. The CDR3 length is 15 residues. 13 Jbeta primers and 60 Vbeta primers were used for the PCR. The table came from immunoSEQ multiplex PCR; TCRdb's copy has only in-frame clones and leaves some out. The repertoire has under 200,000 clones, just under 80% of them found once; the top ten carry 1%. The clonotype comes from a woman between 45 and 65 years old in good health and CMV-seropositive. The rearrangement uses TRBV13 and TRBJ1-2; 8 bases align to TRBD1. Sequenced material: PBMCs. The CDR3 DNA reads TGTGCCAGCAGATTCTCGGACAGGGTAGTAGAAGGCTACACCTTC. It codes for CASRFSDRVVEGYTF.